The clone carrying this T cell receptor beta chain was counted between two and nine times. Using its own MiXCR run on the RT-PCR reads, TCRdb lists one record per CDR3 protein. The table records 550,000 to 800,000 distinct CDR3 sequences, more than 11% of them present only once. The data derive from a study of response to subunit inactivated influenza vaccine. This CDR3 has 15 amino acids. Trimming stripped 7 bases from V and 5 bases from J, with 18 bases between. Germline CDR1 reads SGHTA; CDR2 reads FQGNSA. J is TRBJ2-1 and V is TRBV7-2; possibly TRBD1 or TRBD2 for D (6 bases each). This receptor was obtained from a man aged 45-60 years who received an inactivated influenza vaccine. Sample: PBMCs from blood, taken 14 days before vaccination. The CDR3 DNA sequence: TGTGCCAGCACCGAAGGGGGGTCCCTCAACAATGAGCAGTTCTTC. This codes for CASTEGGSLNNEQFF.